Each of the 7 T cell receptor beta chains below was sequenced from the same sample in a study of lymphopenia after photon versus proton radiotherapy. Only in-frame clones appear in the TCRdb table, and some are missing; sequencing was by immunoSEQ multiplex PCR. The sample contains approximately 45,000 clones, less than 90% of which appear only once. This specimen consisted of peripheral blood, obtained from a patient treated with photon-based radiotherapy. The receptors originated from a man aged 40-55 years with gastric cancer.

CDR3 loop: CASSPTVSVYEQYF. CDR3 nucleotide sequence: TGTGCCAGTTCTCCGACAGTTTCTGTATACGAGCAGTACTTC. The V call is TRBV7-9, the J call TRBJ2-7; TRBD1 is a possible D gene (5 bases). Per the germline V gene, CDR1 is SEHNR and CDR2 is FQNEAQ (reference sequence). Trimming took off 9 bases at V and 4 bases at J, with 19 bases between the two ends. This CDR3 has 14 amino acids.

The chain uses TRBV28 and TRBJ1-5; D is undetermined. Per germline, CDR1 MDHEN and CDR2 SYDVKM. This CDR3 region has 12 residues. Trimming cost V 4 bases and J 7 bases, with 8 bases left between them. CDR3 nucleotides: TGTGCCAGCAGTTGGGGTGGCCAGCCCCAGCATTTT. Protein sequence: CASSWGGQPQHF.

The chain combines TRBV7-9 with TRBJ1-3; D call uncertain. Germline lookup yields CDR1 SEHNR and CDR2 FQNEAQ (reference sequence). CDR3 length: 16 amino acids. V lost 5 bases, J lost 0 bases, and 14 bases lay in between. This CDR3 is CASSQAVRSSGNTIYF. CDR3 DNA sequence: TGTGCCAGCAGCCAGGCGGTACGTTCCTCTGGAAACACCATATATTTT.

The chain recombines TRBV19 with TRBJ1-2; TRBD1 agrees at 7 bases. The CDR3 extends over 15 amino acids. Losses at the gene ends were 4 bases for V and 5 bases for J; bases not matched to a gene: 10. CDR1 and CDR2 (germline): LNHDA, SQIVND (reference sequence). CDR3 in DNA: TGTGCCAGTAGTACCACGAGGGACAGCGCATATGGCTACACCTTC. It yields the protein CASSTTRDSAYGYTF. Complete variable domain (other parts from reference TRBV19 and TRBJ1-2): DGGITQSPKYLFRKEGQNVTLSCEQNLNHDAMYWYRQDPGQGLRLIYYSQIVNDFQKGDIAEGYSVSREKKESFPLTVTSAQKNPTAFYLCASSTTRDSAYGYTFGSGTRLTVV.

This chain joins TRBV9 and TRBJ1-6, with D perhaps matching TRBD1 (5 bases). CDR1 is SGDLS and CDR2 is YYNGEE in the germline V gene. V shed 0 bases and J shed 5 bases, with 6 bases lying between them. This CDR3 is built from 14 residues. The CDR3 sequence: CASSVVGDNSPLHF. The CDR3 nucleotides read TGTGCCAGCAGCGTAGTAGGGGATAATTCACCCCTCCACTTT.

This chain connects TRBV4-3 to TRBJ2-3; no clear D gene. Germline V gives CDR1 LGHNA, CDR2 YSLEER. The CDR3 is made up of 15 amino acids. V was pared by 1 base and J by 2 bases, with 10 bases between. The CDR3 region is CASSQVGHYTDTQYF. CDR3 DNA sequence: TGCGCCAGCAGCCAAGTAGGTCATTACACAGATACGCAGTATTTT.

The rearrangement uses TRBV29-1 and TRBJ1-4; 7 bases are shared with TRBD1. The V segment lost 3 bases and the J segment 4 bases; nucleotides outside the gene matches: 2. The CDR3 consists of 13 residues. Germline V CDR1 and CDR2: SQVTM, ANQGSEA. CDR3 DNA sequence: TGCAGCGTTGAGGACAGGCGTAATGAAAAACTGTTTTTT. Protein sequence: CSVEDRRNEKLFF.